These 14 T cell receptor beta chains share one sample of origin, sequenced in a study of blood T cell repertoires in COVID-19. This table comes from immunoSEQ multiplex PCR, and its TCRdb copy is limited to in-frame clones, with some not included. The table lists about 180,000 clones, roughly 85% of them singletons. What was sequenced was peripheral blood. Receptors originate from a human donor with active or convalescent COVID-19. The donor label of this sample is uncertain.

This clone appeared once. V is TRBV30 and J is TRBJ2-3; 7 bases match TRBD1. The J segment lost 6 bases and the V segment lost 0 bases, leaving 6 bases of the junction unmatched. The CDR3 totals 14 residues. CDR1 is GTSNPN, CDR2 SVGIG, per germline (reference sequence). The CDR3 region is CAWSVRQGFDTQYF. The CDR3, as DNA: TGTGCCTGGAGTGTTAGACAGGGATTCGATACGCAGTATTTT.

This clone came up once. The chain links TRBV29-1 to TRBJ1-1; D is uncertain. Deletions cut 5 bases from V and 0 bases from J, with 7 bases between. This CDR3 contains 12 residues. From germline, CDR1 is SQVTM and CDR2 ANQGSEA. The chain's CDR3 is CSVWAMNTEAFF. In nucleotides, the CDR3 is TGCAGCGTTTGGGCCATGAACACTGAAGCTTTCTTT.

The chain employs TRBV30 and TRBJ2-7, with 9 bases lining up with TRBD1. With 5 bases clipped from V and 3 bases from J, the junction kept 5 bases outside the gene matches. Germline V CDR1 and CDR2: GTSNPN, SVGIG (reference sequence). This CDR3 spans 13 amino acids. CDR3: CAWYRQGGYEQYF. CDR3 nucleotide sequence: TGTGCCTGGTACCGACAGGGGGGCTACGAGCAGTACTTC.

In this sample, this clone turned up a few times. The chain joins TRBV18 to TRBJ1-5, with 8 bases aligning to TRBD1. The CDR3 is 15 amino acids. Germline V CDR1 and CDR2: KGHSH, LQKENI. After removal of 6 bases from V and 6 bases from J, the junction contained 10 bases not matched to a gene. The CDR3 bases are TGTGCCAGCTCCCGGGCAGGGGGCGGGGGTCAGCCCCAGCATTTT. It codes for CASSRAGGGGQPQHF. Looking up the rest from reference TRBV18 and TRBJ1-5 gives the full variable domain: NAGVMQNPRHLVRRRGQEARLRCSPMKGHSHVYWYRQLPEEGLKFMVYLQKENIIDESGMPKERFSAEFPKEGPSILRIQQVVRGDSAAYFCASSRAGGGGQPQHFGDGTRLSIL.

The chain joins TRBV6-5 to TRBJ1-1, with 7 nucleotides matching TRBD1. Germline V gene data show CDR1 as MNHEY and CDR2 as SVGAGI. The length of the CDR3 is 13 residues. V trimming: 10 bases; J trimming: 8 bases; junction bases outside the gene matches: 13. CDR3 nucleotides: TGTGCCATCCAAGGGGGCACCAGAGTCGAAGCTTTCTTT. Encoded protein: CAIQGGTRVEAFF.

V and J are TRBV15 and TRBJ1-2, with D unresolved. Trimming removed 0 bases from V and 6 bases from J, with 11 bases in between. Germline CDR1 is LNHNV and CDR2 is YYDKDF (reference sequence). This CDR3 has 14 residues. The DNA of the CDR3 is TGTGCCACCAGCAGAGATCAAAATAGTGATGGCTACACCTTC. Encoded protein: CATSRDQNSDGYTF.

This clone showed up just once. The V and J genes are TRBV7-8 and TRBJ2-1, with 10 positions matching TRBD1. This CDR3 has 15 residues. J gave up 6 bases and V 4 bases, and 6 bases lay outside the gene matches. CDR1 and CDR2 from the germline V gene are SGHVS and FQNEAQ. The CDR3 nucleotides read TGTGCCAGCAGCTGGGACAGGGGTTGGGGCAATGAGCAGTTCTTC. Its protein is CASSWDRGWGNEQFF.

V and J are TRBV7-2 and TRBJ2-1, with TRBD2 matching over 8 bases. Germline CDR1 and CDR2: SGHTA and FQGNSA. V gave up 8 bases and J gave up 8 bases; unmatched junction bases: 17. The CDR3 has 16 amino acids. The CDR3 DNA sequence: TGTGCCAGCCGCCGGCGCGGGGGGCCCGGGGGGGATGAGCAGTTCTTC. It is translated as CASRRRGGPGGDEQFF.

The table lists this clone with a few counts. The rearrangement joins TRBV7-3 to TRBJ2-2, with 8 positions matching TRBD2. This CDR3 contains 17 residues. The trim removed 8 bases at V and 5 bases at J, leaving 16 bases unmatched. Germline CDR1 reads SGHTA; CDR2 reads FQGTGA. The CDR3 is CASGRGSGVTYTGELFF. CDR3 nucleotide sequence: TGTGCCAGCGGTCGGGGTAGCGGGGTCACATATACCGGGGAGCTGTTTTTT.

CDR3 in amino acids: CASSLTGALGYF. DNA of the CDR3: TGTGCCAGCAGCCTTACAGGGGCCTTAGGGTACTTC. The chain employs TRBV11-3 and TRBJ2-7; 7 nucleotides line up with TRBD1. The J segment lost 12 bases and the V segment lost 5 bases, leaving 10 bases of the junction unmatched. Germline V gives CDR1 SGHNT, CDR2 YENEEA. This CDR3 is 12 amino acids long. The variable domain in full, completed from reference TRBV11-3 and TRBJ2-7, reads EAGVVQSPRYKIIEKKQPVAFWCNPISGHNTLYWYLQNLGQGPELLIRYENEEAVDDSQLPKDRFSAERLKGVDSTLKIQPAELGDSAVYLCASSLTGALGYFGPGTRLTVT.

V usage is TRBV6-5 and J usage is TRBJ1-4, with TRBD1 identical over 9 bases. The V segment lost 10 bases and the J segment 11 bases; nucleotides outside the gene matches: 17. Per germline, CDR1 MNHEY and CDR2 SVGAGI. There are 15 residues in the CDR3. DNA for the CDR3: TGTGCCACCCCGGACAGGGGACCACGTTTAACCAAACTGTTTTTT. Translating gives CATPDRGPRLTKLFF.

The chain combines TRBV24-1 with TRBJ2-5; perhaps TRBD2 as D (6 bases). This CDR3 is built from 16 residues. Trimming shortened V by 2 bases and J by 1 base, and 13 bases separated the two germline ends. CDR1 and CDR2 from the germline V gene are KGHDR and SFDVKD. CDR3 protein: CATSDSLAGRQETQYF. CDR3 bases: TGTGCCACCAGTGATTCCCTTGCGGGACGCCAAGAGACCCAGTACTTC.

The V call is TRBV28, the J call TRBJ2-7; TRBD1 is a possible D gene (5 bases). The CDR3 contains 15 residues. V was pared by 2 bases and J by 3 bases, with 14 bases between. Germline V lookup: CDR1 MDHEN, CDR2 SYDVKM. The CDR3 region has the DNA TGTGCCAGCAGTTTAATAGGGGCGACCCTCTACGAGCAGTACTTC. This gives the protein CASSLIGATLYEQYF.

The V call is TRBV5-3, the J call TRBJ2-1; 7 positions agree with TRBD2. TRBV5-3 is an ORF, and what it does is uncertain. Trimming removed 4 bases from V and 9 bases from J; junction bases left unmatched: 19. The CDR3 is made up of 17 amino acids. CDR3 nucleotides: TGTGCCAGAAGCCCTATATCGGGGGAGGGCCCTCATCCTGAGCAGTTCTTC. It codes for CARSPISGEGPHPEQFF.